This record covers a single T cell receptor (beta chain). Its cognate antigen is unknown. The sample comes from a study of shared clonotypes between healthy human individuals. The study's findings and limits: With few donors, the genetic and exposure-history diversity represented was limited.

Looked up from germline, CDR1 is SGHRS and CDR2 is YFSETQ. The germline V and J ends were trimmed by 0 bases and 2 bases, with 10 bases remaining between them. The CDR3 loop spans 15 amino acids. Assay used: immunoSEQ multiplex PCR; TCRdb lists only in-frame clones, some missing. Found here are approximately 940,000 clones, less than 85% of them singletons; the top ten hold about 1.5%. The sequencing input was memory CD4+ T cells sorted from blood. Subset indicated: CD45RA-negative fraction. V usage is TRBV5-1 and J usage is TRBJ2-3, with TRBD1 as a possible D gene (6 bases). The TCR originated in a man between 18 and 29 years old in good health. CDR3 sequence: CASSLGDIFTDTQYF. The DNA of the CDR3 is TGCGCCAGCAGCTTGGGGGACATATTCACAGATACGCAGTATTTT.